These T cell receptor beta chains were read from a single sample in a study of CD8 T cells in Susac syndrome. One entry per CDR3 protein, called by TCRdb with MiXCR from the immunoSEQ multiplex PCR reads. The sample consists of under 200,000 distinct CDR3 sequences, approximately 93% of them appearing once. The sample consisted of CD4+ T cells from PBMCs. These receptors were obtained from a human donor in good health. Each CDR3 is given with its conserved first and last residue. Fields, in order: CDR3 length, V gene, CDR3 protein.

>14|TRBV28
CASSLPGQGDGYTF
>12|TRBV6-1
CASRSANQPQHF
>14|TRBV25-1
CASSAPLANYGYTF
>13|TRBV14
CASSQVPGEKLFF
>17|TRBV6-5
CASSYSRGLGYSGELFF
>15|TRBV6-6
CASSYDGSANEKLFF
>15|TRBV6-6
CASSTSGTLGNTIYF
>12|TRBV6-2/TRBV6-3
CASSYPDTEAFF
>15|TRBV4-1
CASSQASGGSGELFF
>13|TRBV6-6
CAAGLAEYNEQFF
>14|TRBV6-6
CASSYGTDNSPLHF
>15|TRBV14
CASSHLDRASYGYTF
>13|TRBV27
CASSLLTRSEQFF
>13|TRBV5-4
CASSLADTDTQYF
>15|TRBV7-6
CASSLEQIGTGELFF
>16|TRBV5-1
CASSGLRHSGANVLTF
>16|TRBV5-6
CASRPTGIGMNTEAFF
>15|TRBV5-1
CASSSKGGAQETQYF
>12|TRBV28
CASTFNRGEAFF
>18|TRBV5-1
CASSLGVGEQGRDEKLFF
>15|TRBV3-1
CASNTGQGINSPLHF
>14|TRBV7-3
CASSPGQGPYEQYF
>15|TRBV7-2
CASSLAATGNSPLHF
>14|TRBV6-1
CATKLTLGSDTQYF
>17|TRBV4-2
CASSQAASGSLGETQYF
>14|TRBV27
CASSRIADLNEQFF
>15|TRBV27
CASRASGTQAGGYTF
>15|TRBV7-3
CASSLKGGKSTEAFF
>14|TRBV25-1
CASSAGGTNSPLHF
>16|TRBV6-1
CASSHFAAGTGTEAFF
>17|TRBV7-8
CASSPRTGGATNEKLFF
>13|TRBV3-1
CASSQALQETQYF
>16|TRBV7-9
CASSPGSFSAGQPQHF
>14|TRBV27
CASSSQQGRTEAFF
>14|TRBV11-2
CASVRLAAPDTQYF
>16|TRBV5-1
CASSSTTGAHTDTQYF
>16|TRBV30
CAWTSRGGTGANVLTF
>14|TRBV5-4
CASSLLGSSYEQYF
>14|TRBV20-1
CSALNPFQVGEQFF
>10|TRBV5-1
CASMRETQYF
>15|TRBV2
CASNAGTKSNQPQHF
>17|TRBV5-6
CASSPRGGPANTGELFF
>10|TRBV29-1
CSVGTDTQYF
>19|TRBV20-1
CSARGPGTSGTVAKNIQYF
>16|TRBV30
CAWTPGKLATNEKLFF